This is a list of T cell receptor beta chains from one sample in a study of blood T cell repertoires in COVID-19. Using immunoSEQ multiplex PCR, the repertoire was profiled, and TCRdb retains in-frame clones only, with some absent. Here the sample spans roughly 350,000 clones, about nine tenths being singletons. Sequenced material: peripheral blood. These receptors came from a woman aged 70-85 years with COVID-19, enrolled during active disease. Each CDR3 is given without its conserved first and last residue. Fields, in order: CDR3 length, D gene, J gene, V gene, CDR3 protein. A D gene is named only where the DNA matches it firmly.

length: 10
D: .
J: TRBJ1-4
V: TRBV27
CDR3: ASSLNGEKLF

length: 14
D: TRBD1
J: TRBJ2-1
V: TRBV18
CDR3: ASSPGSGGLRNEQF

length: 12
D: TRBD2
J: TRBJ2-5
V: TRBV7-9
CDR3: ASSFTTSAETQY

length: 13
D: .
J: TRBJ1-2
V: TRBV28
CDR3: ASSLAPEGTYGYT

length: 13
D: .
J: TRBJ1-3
V: TRBV19
CDR3: ASSIDASTGNTIY

length: 13
D: .
J: TRBJ2-2
V: TRBV6-6
CDR3: ASRPPGQNTGELF

length: 13
D: TRBD1
J: TRBJ2-7
V: TRBV7-3
CDR3: ASSTRQGAIHEQY

length: 13
D: .
J: TRBJ1-1
V: TRBV4-1
CDR3: ASSHPGLRNTEAF

length: 12
D: TRBD1
J: TRBJ2-1
V: TRBV7-2
CDR3: ASSLGQGVREQF

length: 13
D: .
J: TRBJ2-5
V: TRBV29-1
CDR3: SVGPMVGAGETQY

length: 13
D: .
J: TRBJ1-1
V: TRBV19
CDR3: TWRTHLQVNTEAF

length: 14
D: TRBD1
J: TRBJ1-1
V: TRBV18
CDR3: ASSRELPQGDTEAF

length: 11
D: .
J: TRBJ2-3
V: TRBV10-3
CDR3: AISGGNTDTQY

length: 13
D: .
J: TRBJ2-3
V: TRBV24-1
CDR3: ATSDYGGVKDTQY

length: 13
D: TRBD2
J: TRBJ2-3
V: TRBV5-4
CDR3: ASGGGLGVTDTQY

length: 13
D: TRBD1
J: TRBJ1-5
V: TRBV28
CDR3: ASLPGTGEYEPQH

length: 15
D: .
J: TRBJ2-7
V: TRBV7-8
CDR3: ASSLARATGIPYEQY

length: 10
D: .
J: TRBJ2-5
V: TRBV12-3/TRBV12-4
CDR3: ASSFSSQVQY

length: 12
D: .
J: TRBJ1-6
V: TRBV4-1
CDR3: ASSQLAGVSPLH

length: 13
D: .
J: TRBJ1-3
V: TRBV5-7
CDR3: ASSRDCRSGNTIY

length: 12
D: .
J: TRBJ2-2
V: TRBV2
CDR3: ASRPDLVSGELF

length: 12
D: .
J: TRBJ2-7
V: TRBV6-4
CDR3: ASSDRRGGASSY

length: 13
D: TRBD1
J: TRBJ1-2
V: TRBV7-2
CDR3: ASSPTRDRDYGYT

length: 12
D: TRBD2
J: TRBJ2-7
V: TRBV5-4
CDR3: ASSLGGGSYEQY

length: 11
D: TRBD1
J: TRBJ1-1
V: TRBV2
CDR3: ASTRQGGPEAF

length: 10
D: .
J: TRBJ1-2
V: TRBV19
CDR3: ASSIGASGYT

length: 16
D: TRBD2
J: TRBJ2-1
V: TRBV9
CDR3: ASSRSGGGSSSYNEQF

length: 10
D: TRBD1
J: TRBJ1-2
V: TRBV29-1
CDR3: SVPDREGGYT

length: 12
D: TRBD1
J: TRBJ1-2
V: TRBV4-1
CDR3: ASRLVGQDYGYT

length: 11
D: .
J: TRBJ1-2
V: TRBV30
CDR3: ASLWGREGGYT

length: 14
D: TRBD1
J: TRBJ1-4
V: TRBV19
CDR3: ASSPRPGQGYEKLF

length: 11
D: TRBD1
J: TRBJ1-1
V: TRBV5-4
CDR3: ASSMDRTTEAF

length: 14
D: .
J: TRBJ2-2
V: TRBV6-5
CDR3: ASSYSVTAHTGELF

length: 12
D: .
J: TRBJ2-7
V: TRBV18
CDR3: ASSPETGEGKQY

length: 12
D: .
J: TRBJ2-7
V: TRBV27
CDR3: ASSLGGPGREQY

length: 13
D: TRBD1
J: TRBJ1-1
V: TRBV5-1
CDR3: ASSRDSSSNTEAF

length: 10
D: .
J: TRBJ2-7
V: TRBV3-1/TRBV3-2
CDR3: ASSQGSGEQY

length: 12
D: TRBD1
J: TRBJ1-1
V: TRBV11-2
CDR3: ASSNLGQGREAF

length: 9
D: .
J: TRBJ2-1
V: TRBV5-1
CDR3: ASSGHNEQF

length: 11
D: .
J: TRBJ2-3
V: TRBV27
CDR3: ASSLLARDTQY

length: 9
D: .
J: TRBJ2-7
V: TRBV2
CDR3: ASSDGYEQY